These 29 T cell receptor beta chains originate from one sample sequenced in a study of patients and donors after allogeneic stem cell transplantation. TCRdb independently ran MiXCR on the RT-PCR reads; one entry per CDR3 protein. The sample consists of approximately 160,000 distinct CDR3 sequences, 30% of them appearing once. The sequenced sample consisted of blood, either unsorted or a sorted T cell fraction (not recorded which). All receptors derive from a human donor who was either an allogeneic HSCT recipient or a stem cell or donor lymphocyte infusion donor (not recorded which). It is not recorded whose cells these are; they may come from a transplant donor.

This clonotype was observed a few times. The chain is built from TRBV3-1 and TRBJ2-7; D might be TRBD1 (7 bases). Trimming pared 4 bases from V and 6 bases from J, leaving 19 bases between. Germline-derived CDR1 and CDR2 are LGHDT and YNNKEL (reference sequence). The CDR3 is 15 amino acids. CDR3 protein: CASSRRSGQGGEQYF. The CDR3 nucleotides are TGTGCCAGCAGCCGAAGAAGCGGGCAGGGGGGCGAGCAGTACTTC.

This chain links TRBV6-2 or TRBV6-3 with TRBJ2-7, with 9 bases matching TRBD1. Germline CDR1 MNHEY, CDR2 SVGEGT. The trim removed 11 bases at V and 6 bases at J, leaving 8 bases unmatched. This CDR3 region has 12 residues. This CDR3 is CAAGQGMSEQYF. Written as DNA, the CDR3 is TGTGCCGCCGGACAGGGGATGAGCGAGCAGTACTTC.

The CDR3 region is CASSPASGIYEQYF. The CDR3, as DNA: TGCGCCAGCAGCCCAGCTAGCGGGATCTACGAGCAGTACTTC. This chain uses TRBV4-3 with TRBJ2-7, with 9 nucleotides matching TRBD2. The CDR3 spans 14 residues. Trimming removed 4 bases from V and 3 bases from J; junction bases left unmatched: 4. CDR1 is LGHNA, CDR2 YSLEER, per germline.

The chain has TRBV6-2 or TRBV6-3 and TRBJ2-1, with 13 bases aligning to TRBD2. This CDR3 comprises 20 residues. The V segment lost 2 bases and the J segment 2 bases; nucleotides outside the gene matches: 12. CDR1 MNHEY and CDR2 SVGEGT come from the germline V gene. The CDR3: CASSYPRPGTSGTPYNEQFF. The DNA for the CDR3 is TGTGCCAGCAGTTACCCTCGGCCTGGGACTAGCGGGACCCCCTACAATGAGCAGTTCTTC.

This sequence joins TRBV4-1 and TRBJ2-3; a weak D match, TRBD2 (5 bases). This CDR3 comprises 13 residues. With 4 bases removed from V and 4 bases from J, the gap between germline ends came to 9 bases. Per germline, CDR1 MGHRA and CDR2 YSYEKL. The CDR3: CASSPSRADTQYF. CDR3 bases: TGCGCCAGCAGCCCGTCGAGGGCAGATACGCAGTATTTT.

V gene TRBV9 combines with J gene TRBJ1-6, with a possible D match to TRBD1 (5 bases). Trimming left V 1 base short and J 5 bases short, with 10 bases between. Germline V gene lookup returns CDR1 SGDLS and CDR2 YYNGEE. The CDR3 consists of 15 residues. The CDR3 DNA is TGTGCCAGCAGCGTATTCCCGACAGATAATTCACCCCTCCACTTT. It encodes CASSVFPTDNSPLHF.

This clonotype was seen more than once but under ten times. The gene calls are TRBV30 and TRBJ1-2; D might be TRBD1 (5 bases). CDR1 is GTSNPN, CDR2 SVGIG, per germline (reference sequence). Deletions cut 2 bases from V and 4 bases from J, with 11 bases between. This CDR3 has 13 amino acids. The CDR3 spells CAWSTGTVYGYTF. Here the CDR3 DNA reads TGTGCCTGGAGTACCGGGACGGTCTATGGCTACACCTTC.

The CDR3 sequence: CASILREGQPQHF. DNA of the CDR3: TGTGCCAGCATCCTAAGGGAGGGACAGCCCCAGCATTTT. The chain has TRBV28 and TRBJ1-5; no reliable D call. Germline V gene data show CDR1 as MDHEN and CDR2 as SYDVKM. V dropped 7 bases and J dropped 7 bases, with 14 bases sitting between them. This CDR3 has 13 residues.

This clonotype has a handful of counts. The chain recombines TRBV12-3 or TRBV12-4 with TRBJ1-2; weak D call: TRBD1 (5 bases). The CDR3 has 15 residues. The V end was cut by 4 bases, the J end by 4 bases, with 16 bases between. In nucleotides, the CDR3 is TGTGCCAGCAGTTCCCGACCGGACATTTTCTATGGCTACACCTTC. Its translation is CASSSRPDIFYGYTF.

A few counts support this clonotype. This sequence joins TRBV25-1 and TRBJ1-4; the D is unclear. Germline CDR1 and CDR2: MGHDK and SYGVNS. This CDR3 region has 17 residues. The V end lost 2 bases, the J end lost 6 bases, and 19 bases lay between the germline ends. The chain's CDR3 is CASSEVPASHAYEKLFF. DNA for the CDR3: TGTGCCAGCAGTGAAGTGCCGGCCAGTCACGCTTATGAAAAACTGTTTTTT.

This chain joins TRBV11-2 and TRBJ2-2; 12 bases are shared with TRBD2. The CDR3 length is 16 residues. Losses at the gene ends were 5 bases for V and 4 bases for J; bases not matched to a gene: 5. Germline CDR1 reads SGHAT; CDR2 reads FQNNGV. CDR3 protein: CASSPGLAGRTGELFF. Here the CDR3 DNA reads TGTGCCAGCAGCCCAGGACTAGCGGGACGCACCGGGGAGCTGTTTTTT.

The chain has TRBV5-1 and TRBJ2-7, with TRBD1 identical over 8 bases. Germline V gene sequence: CDR1 SGHRS, CDR2 YFSETQ. This CDR3 is 15 amino acids long. The ends lost 0 bases at V and 5 bases at J; junction bases unmatched: 7. The CDR3 DNA reads as TGCGCCAGCAGCTTGGAACCAGGGGGCGGGCACGAGCAGTACTTC. This codes for CASSLEPGGGHEQYF.

The CDR3 coding sequence is TGTGCCAGCAGGGGACAGGGACCCGCCTACGAGCAGTACTTC. Its protein is CASRGQGPAYEQYF. This chain connects TRBV12-3 or TRBV12-4 to TRBJ2-7; TRBD1 matches 9 bases. J gave up 2 bases and V 6 bases, and 5 bases lay outside the gene matches. The CDR3 loop spans 14 amino acids.

This clonotype was counted only a few times. This chain's CDR3 is CSARLLTGNEQFF. CDR3 nucleotides: TGCAGTGCTAGACTTTTAACAGGGAATGAGCAGTTCTTC. The chain is built from TRBV20-1 and TRBJ2-1; D may be TRBD1 (6 bases). This CDR3 has 13 amino acids. The V end was cut by 2 bases, the J end by 7 bases, with 12 bases between. CDR1 is DFQATT and CDR2 is SNEGSKA in the germline V gene (reference sequence).

Here the CDR3 reads CASSQSHGASEKLFF. As DNA, the CDR3 is TGTGCCAGCAGCCAATCCCACGGGGCCAGCGAAAAACTGTTTTTT. The chain recombines TRBV3-1 with TRBJ1-4, with D maybe TRBD1 (5 bases). This CDR3 has 15 residues. Germline CDR1 and CDR2: LGHDT and YNNKEL (reference sequence). Trimming took 2 bases from V and 8 from J, leaving 15 bases between them.

The CDR3, as DNA: TGTGCCAGCAGCTTTCCCTCCGGGACTAGCGGGTACAATGAGCAGTTCTTC. This translates into CASSFPSGTSGYNEQFF. The chain combines TRBV7-2 with TRBJ2-1; 12 bases are shared with TRBD2. Looked up from germline, CDR1 is SGHTA and CDR2 is FQGNSA. With V trimmed by 3 bases and J by 4 bases, 7 bases remained unmatched. The CDR3 totals 17 residues.

This clonotype was observed many times. The chain couples TRBV4-3 to TRBJ1-2, with 8 bases lining up with TRBD1. This CDR3 contains 15 residues. Germline V lookup: CDR1 LGHNA, CDR2 YSLEER. V gave up 4 bases and J gave up 5 bases; unmatched junction bases: 9. Written as DNA, the CDR3 is TGCGCCAGCAGCCCAAAGGACAGGGCGACGTATGGCTACACCTTC. It yields the protein CASSPKDRATYGYTF.

The chain combines TRBV10-1 with TRBJ2-2; the D is unclear. This CDR3 contains 14 residues. V lost 2 bases and J 7 bases, leaving 11 bases between the germline ends. CDR1 WNHNN and CDR2 SYGVQD come from the germline V gene (reference sequence). CDR3 bases: TGCGCCAGCAGTGAGGACTCTTCGGTCGGGGAGCTGTTTTTT. Translated, it gives CASSEDSSVGELFF.

This clonotype appeared a single time. The chain uses TRBV7-9 and TRBJ1-2, with D maybe TRBD1 (5 bases). Trimming shortened V by 7 bases and J by 4 bases, and 28 bases separated the two germline ends. This CDR3 comprises 18 residues. CDR1 is SEHNR, CDR2 FQNEAQ, per germline (reference sequence). CDR3 nucleotide sequence: TGTGCCAGCACCCGAATCTTGCCGGGACTATCATCCGGCTATGGCTACACCTTC. It encodes CASTRILPGLSSGYGYTF.

This clonotype has just a few counts. V and J are TRBV4-3 and TRBJ2-1; D is undetermined. The CDR3 sequence is 12 residues long. The V gene's germline CDR1 is LGHNA and CDR2 YSLEER. The V gene lost 5 bases and the J gene lost 6 bases, with 8 bases spanning the gap. The CDR3 protein is CASSWGFNEQFF. DNA of the CDR3: TGCGCCAGCAGCTGGGGTTTCAATGAGCAGTTCTTC.

The J gene is TRBJ1-2, the V gene TRBV4-3, with 7 bases lining up with TRBD1. The germline V gene has CDR1 LGHNA and CDR2 YSLEER. The V and J ends lost 0 bases and 2 bases, in that order; junction bases with no gene match: 9. CDR3 length: 17 amino acids. In DNA form, the CDR3 reads TGCGCCAGCAGCCAAGATAACGGAGGGGGCACCAACTATGGCTACACCTTC. It yields the protein CASSQDNGGGTNYGYTF.

With regard to this clonotype: Compared with germline, one end of the junction differs, possibly owing to a read error. The chain is built from TRBV7-2 and TRBJ2-1; 9 bases map to TRBD1. The CDR3 is 15 amino acids. Germline CDR1 and CDR2: SGHTA and FQGNSA. CDR3 amino acids: CASTLTGGARNEQFF. As DNA, the CDR3 is TGTGCCAGCACCTTAACAGGGGGCGCGAGAAATGAGCAGTTCTTC.

The chain couples TRBV10-3 to TRBJ2-1; 7 bases align to TRBD2. The DNA end is a closer match to TRBJ2-7, so the J assignment may be wrong. Germline CDR1 is ENHRY and CDR2 is SYGVKD. There are 15 residues in the CDR3. The CDR3 reads CAISPSPGGNNEQYF. CDR3 DNA sequence: TGTGCCATCAGCCCGTCTCCGGGAGGTAACAATGAGCAGTACTTC.

This sequence joins TRBV7-8 and TRBJ1-4; D may be TRBD1 (6 bases). V was trimmed by 10 bases and J by 0 bases, leaving 15 bases between them. The CDR3 is made up of 15 amino acids. In germline, CDR1 is SGHVS, CDR2 FQNEAQ. The CDR3 sequence is CATTRGPATNEKLFF. The CDR3 nucleotides are TGTGCCACCACCAGGGGCCCAGCAACTAATGAAAAACTGTTTTTT.

This chain connects TRBV7-9 to TRBJ2-5; 14 bases are a match to TRBD2. CDR3 length: 17 amino acids. Losses at the gene ends were 5 bases for V and 2 bases for J; bases not matched to a gene: 7. Germline V lookup: CDR1 SEHNR, CDR2 FQNEAQ (reference sequence). CDR3 in DNA: TGTGCCAGCAGCCCCCGGACTAGCGGGAGGCATCAAGAGACCCAGTACTTC. Translation gives CASSPRTSGRHQETQYF.

J is TRBJ2-2 and V is TRBV24-1; the match to TRBD1 covers 9 bases. J was trimmed by 3 bases and V by 5 bases; bases with no gene match: 6. Germline-derived CDR1 and CDR2 are KGHDR and SFDVKD. The CDR3 is 16 amino acids. Here the CDR3 DNA reads TGTGCCACCAGTGTTGCCGGGACAGGGCACACCGGGGAGCTGTTTTTT. This sequence encodes CATSVAGTGHTGELFF.

The sample holds a few counts of this clonotype. The rearrangement joins TRBV5-1 to TRBJ1-1; D may be TRBD1 (6 bases). The CDR3 is 13 amino acids. CDR1 and CDR2 (germline): SGHRS, YFSETQ. V dropped 4 bases and J dropped 1 base, with 8 bases sitting between them. CDR3 sequence: CASSTGQNTEAFF. The CDR3 nucleotides are TGCGCCAGCAGCACGGGACAGAACACTGAAGCTTTCTTT.

The rearrangement uses TRBV7-2 and TRBJ1-6; 7 bases are a match to TRBD1. The germline gives CDR1 SGHTA, CDR2 FQGNSA. CDR3 length: 15 residues. The V segment lost 5 bases and the J segment 9 bases; nucleotides outside the gene matches: 10. Here the CDR3 reads CASSLTGAGSSPLHF. DNA for the CDR3: TGTGCCAGCAGCCTCACAGGGGCCGGCAGTTCACCCCTCCACTTT.

This clonotype has only a few counts. V usage is TRBV5-1 and J usage is TRBJ2-4; D possibly corresponds to TRBD2 (5 bases). This CDR3 has 13 amino acids. Germline CDR1 SGHRS, CDR2 YFSETQ. The V gene lost 4 bases and the J gene lost 1 base, with 6 bases spanning the gap. CDR3 nucleotide sequence: TGCGCCAGCAGCAGGGAGGCCAAAAACATTCAGTACTTC. It is translated as CASSREAKNIQYF.